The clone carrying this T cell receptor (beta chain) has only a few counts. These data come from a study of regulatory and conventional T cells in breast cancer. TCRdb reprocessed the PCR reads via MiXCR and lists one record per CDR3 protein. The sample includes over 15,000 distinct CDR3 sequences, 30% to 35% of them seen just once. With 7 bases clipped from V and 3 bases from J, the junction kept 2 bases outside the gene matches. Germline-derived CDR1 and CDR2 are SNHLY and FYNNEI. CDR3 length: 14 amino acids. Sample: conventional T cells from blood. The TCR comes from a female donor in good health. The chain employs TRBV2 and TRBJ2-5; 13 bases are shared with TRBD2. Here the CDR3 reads CASKGTSGEETQYF. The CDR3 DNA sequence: TGTGCCAGCAAGGGGACTAGCGGGGAAGAGACCCAGTACTTC. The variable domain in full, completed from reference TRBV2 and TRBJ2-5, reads EPEVTQTPSHQVTQMGQEVILRCVPISNHLYFYWYRQILGQKVEFLVSFYNNEISEKSEIFDDQFSVERPDGSNFTLKIRSTKLEDSAMYFCASKGTSGEETQYFGPGTRLLVL.